This T cell receptor (beta chain) was retrieved from a study of OX40 agonist ivuxolimab in advanced cancers. Study overall: Patients enrolled in dose escalation were diagnosed with hepatocellular carcinoma, melanoma, renal cell or head and neck cancer. Overall study findings and caveats: With doses of 0.1-3.0 mg/kg, partial responders showed among the lowest clonal expansion.

Profiled with immunoSEQ multiplex PCR; TCRdb holds only in-frame clones, not every one. The data hold some 130,000 clones, with over 75% observed a single time. Regarding this clone: Its target is not known.

V was trimmed by 8 bases and J by 8 bases, leaving 13 bases between them. CDR1 is SQVTM and CDR2 is ANQGSEA in the germline V gene. This CDR3 has 11 residues. V is TRBV29-1 and J is TRBJ2-1; perhaps TRBD2 as D (6 bases). The source material was CD4+ or CD8+ T cells sorted from blood, sampled in a trial of the OX40 agonist ivuxolimab. The TCR sequence derives from an adult with an advanced solid tumor such as melanoma, head and neck, liver or kidney cancer. The CDR3 here is CSSTGVDEQFF. CDR3 nucleotides: TGCAGCTCTACGGGGGTAGATGAGCAGTTCTTC.